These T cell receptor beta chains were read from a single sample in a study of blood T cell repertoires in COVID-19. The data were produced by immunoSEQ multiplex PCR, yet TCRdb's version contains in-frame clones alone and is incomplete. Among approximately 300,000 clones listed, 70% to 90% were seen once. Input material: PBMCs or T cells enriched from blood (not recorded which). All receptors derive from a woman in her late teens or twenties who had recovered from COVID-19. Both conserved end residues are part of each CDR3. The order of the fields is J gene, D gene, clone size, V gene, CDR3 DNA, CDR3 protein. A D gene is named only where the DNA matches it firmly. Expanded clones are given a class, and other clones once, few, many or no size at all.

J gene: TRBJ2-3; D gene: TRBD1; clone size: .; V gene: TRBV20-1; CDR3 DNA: TGCAGTGCGAGTCCGGCCGGGACAGCAACAGATACGCAGTATTTT; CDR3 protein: CSASPAGTATDTQYF
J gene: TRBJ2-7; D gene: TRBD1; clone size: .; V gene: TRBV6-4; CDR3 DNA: TGTGCCAGCAGTGAGCAAGGACAGGGTGGCTACGAGCAGTACTTC; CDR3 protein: CASSEQGQGGYEQYF
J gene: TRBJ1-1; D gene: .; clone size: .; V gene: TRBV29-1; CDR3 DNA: TGCAGCGTTGGCCAAGAAGGGGGAGTTGGGGCTGAAGCTTTCTTT; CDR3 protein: CSVGQEGGVGAEAFF
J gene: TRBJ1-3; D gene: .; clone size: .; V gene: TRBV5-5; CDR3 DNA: TGTGCCAGCCATGAGGTAGGAAACACCATATATTTT; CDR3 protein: CASHEVGNTIYF
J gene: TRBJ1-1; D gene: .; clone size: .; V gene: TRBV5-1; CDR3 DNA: TGCGCCAGCAGCTTGCAGCAGGTCAGGGCGAACACTGAAGCTTTCTTT; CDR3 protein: CASSLQQVRANTEAFF
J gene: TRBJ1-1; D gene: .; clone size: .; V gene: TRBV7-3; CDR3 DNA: TGTGCCAGCAGCTTAATGGGGGGGAACACTGAAGCTTTCTTT; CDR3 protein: CASSLMGGNTEAFF
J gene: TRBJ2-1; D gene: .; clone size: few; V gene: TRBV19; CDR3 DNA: TGTGCCAGTAGTATCAGGGTATCCTACAATGAGCAGTTCTTC; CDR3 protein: CASSIRVSYNEQFF
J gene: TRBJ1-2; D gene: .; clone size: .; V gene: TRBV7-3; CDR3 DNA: TGTGCCAGCAGCTTAGCGGGGAGCAGAGGGGATCGGTATGGCTACACCTTC; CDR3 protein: CASSLAGSRGDRYGYTF
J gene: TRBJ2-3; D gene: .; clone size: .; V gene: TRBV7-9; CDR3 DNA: TGTGCCAGCAGCCCTAGGGATACGCAGTATTTT; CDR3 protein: CASSPRDTQYF
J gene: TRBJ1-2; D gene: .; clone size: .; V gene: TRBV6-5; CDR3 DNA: TGTGCCAGCAGTTACGCCCGGGAGGATGGCTACACCTTC; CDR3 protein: CASSYAREDGYTF
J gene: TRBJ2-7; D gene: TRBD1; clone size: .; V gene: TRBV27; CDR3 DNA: TGTGCCAGCAGTTTAAGACAGGGGGGATACTACGAGCAGTACTTC; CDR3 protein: CASSLRQGGYYEQYF
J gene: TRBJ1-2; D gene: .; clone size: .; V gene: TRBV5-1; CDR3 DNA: TGCGCCAGCAGCTTAAGGGGGAGATCAGGCTACACCTTC; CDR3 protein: CASSLRGRSGYTF
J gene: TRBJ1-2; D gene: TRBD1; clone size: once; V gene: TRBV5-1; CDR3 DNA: TGCGCCAGCAGCCTGGACAGGACTAACTATGGCTACACCTTC; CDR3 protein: CASSLDRTNYGYTF
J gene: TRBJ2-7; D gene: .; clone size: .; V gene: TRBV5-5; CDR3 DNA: TGTGCCAGCAGCTTGGTAGTGGGAGGTCGATACGAGCAGTACTTC; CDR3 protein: CASSLVVGGRYEQYF
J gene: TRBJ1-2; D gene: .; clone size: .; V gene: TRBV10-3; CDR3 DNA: TGTGCCATCAGGGATCAGGGGCGCCTCGAGGTACTTGGCTACACCTTC; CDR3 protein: CAIRDQGRLEVLGYTF
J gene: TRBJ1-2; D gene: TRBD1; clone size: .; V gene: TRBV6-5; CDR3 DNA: TGTGCCAGCAGTTACGGGGCAGGGGGGTATGGCTACACCTTC; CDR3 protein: CASSYGAGGYGYTF
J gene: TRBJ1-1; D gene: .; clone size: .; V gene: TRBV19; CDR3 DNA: TGTGCCAGTAGGGTATCTTTTCGGGGGGTGAAAGGAAGGGCCATGAACACTGAAGCTTTCTTT; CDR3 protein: CASRVSFRGVKGRAMNTEAFF
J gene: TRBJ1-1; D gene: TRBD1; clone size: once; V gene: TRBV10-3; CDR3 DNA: TGTGCCTTCCGGGCGGGGACAGGGGACACTGAAGCTTTCTTT; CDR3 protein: CAFRAGTGDTEAFF
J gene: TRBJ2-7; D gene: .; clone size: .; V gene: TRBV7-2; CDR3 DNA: TGTGCCAGCAGCGGGACTGGCTACGAGCAGTACTTC; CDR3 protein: CASSGTGYEQYF
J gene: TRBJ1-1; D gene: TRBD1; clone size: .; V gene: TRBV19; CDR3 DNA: TGTGCCAGTTGGGACAGGGAGTCGTATACTGAAGCTTTCTTT; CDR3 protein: CASWDRESYTEAFF
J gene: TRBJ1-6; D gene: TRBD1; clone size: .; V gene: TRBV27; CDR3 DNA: TGTGCCAGCAGTATCACCGGGACAGCGGGTTCACCCCTCCACTTT; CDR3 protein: CASSITGTAGSPLHF
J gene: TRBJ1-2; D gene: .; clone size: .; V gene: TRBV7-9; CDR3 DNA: TGTGCCAGCAGCTTTCAGGGGCAAGCAGATGGCTACACCTTC; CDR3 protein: CASSFQGQADGYTF
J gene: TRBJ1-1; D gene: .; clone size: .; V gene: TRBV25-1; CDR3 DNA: TGTGCCAGCCATTCGGGGGGAACTGAAGCTTTCTTT; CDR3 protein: CASHSGGTEAFF
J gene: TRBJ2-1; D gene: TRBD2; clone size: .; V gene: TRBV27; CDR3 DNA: TGTGCCAGCAGGGGACGACTAGCCGAAGACAGGTTCTTC; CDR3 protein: CASRGRLAEDRFF
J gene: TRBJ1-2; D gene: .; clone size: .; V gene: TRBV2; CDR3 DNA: TGTGCCAGCAGTGAACGATACAGTACCGCTGGCTACACCTTC; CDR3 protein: CASSERYSTAGYTF
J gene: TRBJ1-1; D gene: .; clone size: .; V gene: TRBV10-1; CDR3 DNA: TGCGCCAGCAGTGAGGATCAGTACACTGAAGCTTTCTTT; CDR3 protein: CASSEDQYTEAFF
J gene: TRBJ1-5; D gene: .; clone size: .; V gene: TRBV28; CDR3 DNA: TGTGCCAGCAGTTTTATGCGGGGAAGCAATCAGCCCCAGCATTTT; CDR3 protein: CASSFMRGSNQPQHF
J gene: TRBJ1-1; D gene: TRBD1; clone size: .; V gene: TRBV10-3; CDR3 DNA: TGTGCCACCACGACAGGGACCCCTGAAGCTTTCTTT; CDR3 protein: CATTTGTPEAFF
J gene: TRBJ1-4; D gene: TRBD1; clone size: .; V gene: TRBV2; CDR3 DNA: TGTGCCAGCAGGAGGGGACAGGGGCGCGAAAAACTGTTTTTT; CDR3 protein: CASRRGQGREKLFF
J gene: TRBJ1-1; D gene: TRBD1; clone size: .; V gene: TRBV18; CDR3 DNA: TGTGCCAGCTCACCCGGACAGGATGTGGCCACTGAAGCTTTCTTT; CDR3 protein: CASSPGQDVATEAFF
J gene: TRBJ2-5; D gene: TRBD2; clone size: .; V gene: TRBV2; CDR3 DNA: TGTGCCAGCACCCTGAATCTAGCGGGAGAGACCCAGTACTTC; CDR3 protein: CASTLNLAGETQYF